The 21 T cell receptor beta chains reported below all come from one sample, sequenced in a study of blood T cell repertoires in COVID-19. Data came from immunoSEQ multiplex PCR; TCRdb stores just in-frame clones and leaves some out. The data show 150,000 to 200,000 clones, more than 70% seen once. What was sequenced was peripheral blood. Every receptor here comes from a woman between 65 and 79 years old who had recovered from COVID-19.

This sequence joins TRBV11-3 and TRBJ2-5; 12 bases fit TRBD2. This CDR3 region has 18 residues. Germline-derived CDR1 and CDR2 are SGHNT and YENEEA. J gave up 5 bases and V 5 bases, and 15 bases lay outside the gene matches. CDR3 DNA sequence: TGTGCCAGCAGCCCTACCCCTCCTAGCGGGAGGGCCAGTGAGACCCAGTACTTC. Translation gives CASSPTPPSGRASETQYF.

The gene calls are TRBV5-1 and TRBJ2-5; 7 bases map to TRBD2. V shed 0 bases, J shed 3 bases, and the junction held 5 bases outside the gene matches. This CDR3 has 15 residues. The germline CDR1 and CDR2 sequences are SGHRS and YFSETQ. CDR3 DNA: TGCGCCAGCAGCTTGGAGGGCCGGGGGGAAGAGACCCAGTACTTC. This codes for CASSLEGRGEETQYF.

The chain combines TRBV10-1 with TRBJ1-1, with D tentatively TRBD1 (5 bases). Germline-derived CDR1 and CDR2 are WNHNN and SYGVQD (reference sequence). Trimming left V 6 bases short and J 1 base short, with 9 bases between. The CDR3 totals 13 residues. CDR3 sequence reads: CASRTAWNTEAFF. DNA of the CDR3: TGCGCCAGCAGGACAGCCTGGAACACTGAAGCTTTCTTT.

Note on this clone: The same CDR3 can be traced to other DNA sequences in this sample. The V gene is TRBV5-1, the J gene TRBJ1-5; 8 bases are a match to TRBD1. V lost 4 bases, J lost 2 bases, and 2 bases stayed unmatched. Germline V lookup: CDR1 SGHRS, CDR2 YFSETQ. The CDR3 runs to 14 residues. The CDR3 DNA reads TGCGCCAGCAGCCCGGGACAGGGCAATCAGCCCCAGCATTTT. Its protein product is CASSPGQGNQPQHF.

The J gene is TRBJ2-3, the V gene TRBV12-3 or TRBV12-4; 7 positions match TRBD2. The CDR3 loop spans 13 amino acids. V was clipped by 4 bases and J by 3 bases; unmatched bases: 1. CDR3 in DNA: TGTGCCAGCAGTTGGGGGGGGACAGATACGCAGTATTTT. Its protein product is CASSWGGTDTQYF.

This clone was counted a single time. V and J are TRBV6-5 and TRBJ2-1, with D perhaps TRBD2 (6 bases). CDR3 length: 14 amino acids. Germline values: CDR1 MNHEY, CDR2 SVGAGI. V lost 7 bases to trimming and J lost 3 bases, with 13 bases between them. DNA of the CDR3: TGTGCCAGCACGGAGGGGCAAGGCTACAATGAGCAGTTCTTC. As protein: CASTEGQGYNEQFF.

About this clone itself: At one end the junction does not follow the germline gene, possibly because of a read error. The chain carries TRBV9 and TRBJ1-6, with D uncertain. Germline-derived CDR1 and CDR2 are SGDLS and YYNGEE. The CDR3 loop spans 16 amino acids. CDR3 sequence reads: CASSVGSTSYNSPLHF. DNA of the CDR3: TGTGCCAGCAGCGTAGGTTCCACCTCCTACAATTCACCCCTCCACTTT. Complete variable domain (other parts from reference TRBV9 and TRBJ1-6): DSGVTQTPKHLITATGQRVTLRCSPRSGDLSVYWYQQSLDQGLQFLIQYYNGEERAKGNILERFSAQQFPDLHSELNLSSLELGDSALYFCASSVGSTSYNSPLHFGNGTRLTVT.

The chain employs TRBV30 and TRBJ1-2, with 8 nucleotides matching TRBD1. The V and J ends lost 8 bases and 3 bases, in that order; junction bases with no gene match: 8. Germline V gives CDR1 GTSNPN, CDR2 SVGIG (reference sequence). This CDR3 comprises 13 residues. The CDR3 sequence is CARGQGPDYGYTF. Written as DNA, the CDR3 is TGTGCCAGAGGACAGGGACCCGACTATGGCTACACCTTC.

The chain uses TRBV7-6 and TRBJ2-7; perhaps TRBD1 as D (6 bases). The CDR3 totals 15 residues. Between the trimmed V and J ends, which lost 5 bases and 4 bases, there was a span of 18 bases. CDR1 SGHVS and CDR2 FNYEAQ come from the germline V gene. CDR3: CASSLGASWSYEQYF. CDR3 DNA: TGTGCCAGCAGCCTGGGGGCTAGCTGGTCGTACGAGCAGTACTTC.

This clone was found a few times. The chain recombines TRBV5-6 with TRBJ1-1, with TRBD1 matching over 8 bases. J gave up 7 bases and V 0 bases, and 11 bases lay outside the gene matches. The V gene's germline CDR1 is SGHDT and CDR2 YYEEEE. This CDR3 has 16 residues. CDR3 in DNA: TGTGCCAGCAGCTTGGAGTGGGGACAGGAAAGATTTGAAGCTTTCTTT. Translating gives CASSLEWGQERFEAFF.

The chain is built from TRBV7-6 and TRBJ1-2; the match to TRBD1 covers 8 bases. The germline CDR1 and CDR2 sequences are SGHVS and FNYEAQ. This CDR3 has 18 residues. Germline trimming cut 2 bases from V and 1 base from J; bases unmatched to any gene: 12. CDR3 nucleotides: TGTGCCAGCAGCTTACTCCCCTCCAGGGACAGGAGTAACTATGGCTACACCTTC. Translation gives CASSLLPSRDRSNYGYTF.

This chain links TRBV11-2 with TRBJ2-7; 10 nucleotides line up with TRBD2. Germline V gene data show CDR1 as SGHAT and CDR2 as FQNNGV. Losses at the gene ends were 0 bases for V and 1 base for J; bases not matched to a gene: 15. CDR3 length equals 20 residues. CDR3 loop: CASSLEVGEREGLWSYEQYF. In DNA, the CDR3 is TGTGCCAGCAGCTTAGAGGTCGGTGAGCGGGAGGGCCTGTGGTCCTACGAGCAGTACTTC.

This chain uses TRBV7-2 with TRBJ2-1; 7 bases match TRBD2. J was trimmed by 10 bases and V by 2 bases; bases with no gene match: 8. Per germline, CDR1 SGHTA and CDR2 FQGNSA. CDR3 length: 14 residues. Written as DNA, the CDR3 is TGTGCCAGCAGCTTACTAGCGGAATTGGGGGAGCAGTTCTTC. Protein product: CASSLLAELGEQFF. Full variable domain (rest looked up from reference TRBV7-2 and TRBJ2-1): GAGVSQSPSNKVTEKGKDVELRCDPISGHTALYWYRQSLGQGLEFLIYFQGNSAPDKSGLPSDRFSAERTGGSVSTLTIQRTQQEDSAVYLCASSLLAELGEQFFGPGTRLTVL.

J is TRBJ1-4 and V is TRBV18; a weak D match, TRBD1 (5 bases). The CDR3 consists of 16 residues. The germline V and J ends were trimmed by 4 bases and 1 base, with 13 bases remaining between them. Germline lookup yields CDR1 KGHSH and CDR2 LQKENI. The CDR3 loop reads CASSRAPGGTNEKLFF. CDR3 DNA: TGTGCCAGCTCACGCGCTCCGGGGGGAACTAATGAAAAACTGTTTTTT.

This clone was recorded a few times. The V call is TRBV2, the J call TRBJ2-6; 8 bases are a match to TRBD1. CDR1 and CDR2 from the germline V gene are SNHLY and FYNNEI. The V gene end was trimmed by 6 bases and the J gene end by 3 bases; junction bases not matched to a gene: 4. This CDR3 contains 15 residues. This CDR3 is CASRRTGIGANVLTF. CDR3 bases: TGTGCCAGCAGGCGGACAGGGATTGGGGCCAACGTCCTGACTTTC.

The chain combines TRBV19 with TRBJ1-2; 9 bases align to TRBD1. Losses at the gene ends were 6 bases for V and 3 bases for J; bases not matched to a gene: 5. Germline loops: CDR1 LNHDA, CDR2 SQIVND (reference sequence). The CDR3 is made up of 14 amino acids. The CDR3 sequence: CASRVQGADYGYTF. In DNA form, the CDR3 reads TGTGCCAGTAGAGTACAGGGGGCGGACTATGGCTACACCTTC. Variable domain in full (rest from reference TRBV19 and TRBJ1-2): DGGITQSPKYLFRKEGQNVTLSCEQNLNHDAMYWYRQDPGQGLRLIYYSQIVNDFQKGDIAEGYSVSREKKESFPLTVTSAQKNPTAFYLCASRVQGADYGYTFGSGTRLTVV.

CDR3 DNA: TGTGCCAGCAGCCGGAATCGGGGGTACGAGCAGTACTTC. Amino acids: CASSRNRGYEQYF. This chain joins TRBV14 and TRBJ2-7; maybe TRBD2 (6 bases). CDR1 SGHDN and CDR2 FVKESK come from the germline V gene. The CDR3 runs to 13 residues. V lost 4 bases and J 4 bases, leaving 11 bases between the germline ends.

There are a few counts of this clone. The genes are TRBV19 and TRBJ2-1, with D unclear. Germline V CDR1 and CDR2: LNHDA, SQIVND (reference sequence). CDR3 length: 9 amino acids. V was trimmed by 8 bases and J by 13 bases, leaving 9 bases between them. The chain's CDR3 is CASGHNQFF. CDR3 coding DNA: TGTGCCAGTGGGCACAACCAGTTCTTC.

This clone came up a few times. The rearrangement links TRBV7-9 to TRBJ1-1; D call uncertain. Germline CDR1 is SEHNR and CDR2 is FQNEAQ (reference sequence). Trimming cost V 3 bases and J 0 bases, with 5 bases left between them. CDR3 length: 13 amino acids. The CDR3 is CASSFDLNTEAFF. CDR3 DNA: TGTGCCAGCAGCTTCGACTTGAACACTGAAGCTTTCTTT. The complete variable domain, with remaining parts taken from reference TRBV7-9 and TRBJ1-1, reads DTGVSQNPRHKITKRGQNVTFRCDPISEHNRLYWYRQTLGQGPEFLTYFQNEAQLEKSRLLSDRFSAERPKGSFSTLEIQRTEQGDSAMYLCASSFDLNTEAFFGQGTRLTVV.

This clone was counted a single time. V usage is TRBV30 and J usage is TRBJ1-3; the D gene is possibly TRBD1 (6 bases). Germline V lookup: CDR1 GTSNPN, CDR2 SVGIG (reference sequence). V lost 5 bases to trimming and J lost 9 bases, with 17 bases between them. The CDR3 length is 13 residues. The CDR3 sequence is CAWATGMWGTIYF. The CDR3 DNA reads TGTGCCTGGGCTACAGGGATGTGGGGCACCATATATTTT.

This chain connects TRBV15 to TRBJ2-1; D possibly corresponds to TRBD2 (6 bases). CDR1 and CDR2 from the germline V gene are LNHNV and YYDKDF (reference sequence). This CDR3 contains 14 residues. V was shortened by 7 bases and J by 7 bases, with 17 bases between the two germline ends. CDR3 in amino acids: CATTSGGTENEQFF. CDR3 DNA sequence: TGTGCCACCACGTCTGGCGGGACTGAGAATGAGCAGTTCTTC.